Listed below are T cell receptor beta chains from one sample, sequenced in a study of read filtering for tumor transcriptome and immune sequencing. Using its own MiXCR run on the reads, TCRdb lists one record per CDR3 protein. This table has over 14,000 distinct CDR3 sequences, 20% appearing once. The sample was a population of CD138-negative cells sorted from bone marrow. The receptors were sampled from a donor aged 40 or older with multiple myeloma. Each CDR3 is given with its conserved first and last residue. D genes are given only for firm matches. Some rows have no size entry. The others give once, few or many, or a class for an expanded clone.

cdr3_aa,cdr3_nt,v_call,j_call,clone_size,d_call
CSARSGGYNSPLHF,TGCAGTGCTAGATCGGGAGGTTATAATTCACCCCTCCACTTT,TRBV20-1,TRBJ1-6,NA,NA
CASSHQQGTGELFF,TGTGCCAGCAGCCACCAACAGGGTACCGGGGAGCTGTTTTTT,TRBV3-1,TRBJ2-2,many,NA
CASNSPTYEQYF,TGTGCCAGCAACAGCCCTACCTACGAGCAGTACTTC,TRBV6-1,TRBJ2-7,many,NA
CASSQQGASSYNEQFF,TGTGCCAGCAGCCAGCAGGGGGCAAGCTCCTACAATGAGCAGTTCTTC,TRBV7-6,TRBJ2-1,many,TRBD1
CASNFEGVAGTQYF,TGTGCCAGCAATTTCGAGGGGGTTGCGGGTACGCAGTATTTT,TRBV28,TRBJ2-3,NA,NA
CSVTPGLYGYTF,TGCAGCGTCACCCCAGGTCTCTATGGCTACACCTTC,TRBV29-1,TRBJ1-2,NA,NA
CATSEGTGGSETQYF,TGTGCCACCAGTGAGGGGACAGGGGGTTCGGAGACCCAGTACTTC,TRBV24-1,TRBJ2-5,many,TRBD1
CASSPKPGDTEAFF,TGTGCCAGCAGCCCGAAACCGGGGGACACTGAAGCTTTCTTT,TRBV3-1,TRBJ1-1,NA,NA
CASSYSTGGRQTQYF,TGTGCCAGCAGTTACTCCACAGGAGGGCGCCAGACCCAGTACTTC,TRBV6-6,TRBJ2-5,few,NA
CASRASGGDYEQYF,TGTGCCAGCAGGGCTAGCGGGGGAGACTACGAGCAGTACTTC,TRBV12-3/TRBV12-4,TRBJ2-7,NA,TRBD2
CASSWAGAEETQYF,TGTGCCAGCAGCTGGGCAGGGGCAGAAGAGACCCAGTACTTC,TRBV5-4,TRBJ2-5,NA,NA
CASKGGETQYF,TGTGCCAGCAAAGGAGGGGAGACCCAGTACTTC,TRBV6-5,TRBJ2-5,few,NA
CATSDGGLNADTQYF,TGTGCCACCAGTGATGGGGGACTAAACGCAGATACGCAGTATTTT,TRBV24-1,TRBJ2-3,many,TRBD2
CASSLAQGTYQETQYF,TGTGCCAGCAGCTTAGCCCAGGGGACGTACCAAGAGACCCAGTACTTC,TRBV11-2,TRBJ2-5,NA,NA
CAISESRTLSGANVLTF,TGTGCCATCAGTGAGTCTCGGACTCTCTCTGGGGCCAACGTCCTGACTTTC,TRBV10-3,TRBJ2-6,NA,NA
CASSLGVVISYEQYF,TGCGCCAGCAGCTTGGGAGTGGTGATCTCCTACGAGCAGTACTTC,TRBV5-1,TRBJ2-7,many,NA
CASSLSPDTQYF,TGTGCCAGCAGCTTATCCCCAGATACGCAGTATTTT,TRBV11-2,TRBJ2-3,many,NA
CASSYLFAVTSDEQFF,TGTGCCAGCAGCTATTTGTTCGCGGTAACTAGCGATGAGCAGTTCTTC,TRBV6-1,TRBJ2-1,many,TRBD2
CASRSGTGDKGYTF,TGTGCCAGTCGCTCCGGGACAGGGGACAAGGGCTACACCTTC,TRBV19,TRBJ1-2,NA,TRBD1
CASSVRSGSYEQYF,TGCGCCAGCAGCGTCCGCAGCGGGTCCTACGAGCAGTACTTC,TRBV5-1,TRBJ2-7,many,NA
CASRTAPRGYTEAFF,TGTGCCAGTCGGACGGCCCCCCGAGGTTACACTGAAGCTTTCTTT,TRBV28,TRBJ1-1,NA,NA
CASSPTYYEQYF,TGTGCCAGCAGCCCGACATACTACGAGCAGTACTTC,TRBV5-5,TRBJ2-7,NA,NA
CASSTAGGPEYEQYF,TGTGCCAGCAGCACGGCGGGAGGGCCAGAGTACGAGCAGTACTTC,TRBV7-2,TRBJ2-7,few,TRBD2
CASSYSGRAELFF,TGTGCCAGCAGTTACTCGGGACGCGCGGAGCTGTTTTTT,TRBV6-5,TRBJ2-2,many,NA
CSARLAWGGQEDTQYF,TGCAGTGCTAGGTTAGCGTGGGGGGGGCAGGAAGATACGCAGTATTTT,TRBV20-1,TRBJ2-3,NA,NA
CASSFAGTGTDTQYF,TGTGCCAGCAGCTTCGCAGGGACGGGCACAGATACGCAGTATTTT,TRBV5-4,TRBJ2-3,NA,NA
CASSQETGATEAFF,TGTGCCAGCAGCCAAGAGACAGGGGCCACTGAAGCTTTCTTT,TRBV4-1,TRBJ1-1,medium-sized,TRBD1
CSVEDSMNTEAFF,TGCAGCGTTGAAGATAGCATGAACACTGAAGCTTTCTTT,TRBV29-1,TRBJ1-1,many,NA
CSVRTSGSWNEQFF,TGCAGCGTCCGGACTAGCGGGAGCTGGAATGAGCAGTTCTTC,TRBV29-1,TRBJ2-1,many,TRBD2
CASSRDILSGNTIYF,TGTGCCAGCAGCAGGGACATTCTCTCTGGAAACACCATATATTTT,TRBV7-2,TRBJ1-3,few,NA
CASSWDRHSYEQYF,TGTGCCAGCAGTTGGGACAGGCACTCCTACGAGCAGTACTTC,TRBV12-3/TRBV12-4,TRBJ2-7,many,TRBD1
CAWTRTGANTGELFF,TGTGCCTGGACTCGGACAGGCGCGAACACCGGGGAGCTGTTTTTT,TRBV30,TRBJ2-2,many,TRBD1